Following are 9 T cell receptor beta chains from one sample sequenced in a study of T cells in narcolepsy. The assay was immunoSEQ multiplex PCR, and TCRdb's table has in-frame clones only and misses some. The sample includes about 35,000 clones, approximately 80% of them seen just once. The sequenced material came from memory (CD45RA-) CD4+ T cells from blood. The receptors were gathered from a human donor in good health.

This clone was seen more than once but under ten times. V usage is TRBV10-2 and J usage is TRBJ1-5, with D perhaps matching TRBD1 (5 bases). The germline V gene encodes CDR1 WSHSY and CDR2 SAAADI. This CDR3 has 13 residues. Trimming stripped 5 bases from V and 1 base from J, with 6 bases between. The CDR3: CASSWDSNQPQHF. CDR3 nucleotides: TGCGCCAGCAGTTGGGACAGCAATCAGCCCCAGCATTTT.

The CDR3 nucleotides are TGTGCCAGCAGCTTGTTAGGGGGCGGCTACACCTTC. Its protein is CASSLLGGGYTF. The chain employs TRBV5-4 and TRBJ1-2; 7 nucleotides align to TRBD1. This CDR3 has 12 amino acids. Trimming took 1 base from V and 8 from J; bases not matched to a gene: 2. Germline CDR1 reads SGHNT; CDR2 reads YYREEE (reference sequence).

This chain links TRBV9 with TRBJ2-3; 10 bases agree with TRBD2. The CDR3 totals 19 residues. The germline V gene encodes CDR1 SGDLS and CDR2 YYNGEE. The junction had 10 bases not matched to a gene; V was cut back by 0 bases and J by 0 bases. The CDR3 DNA sequence: TGTGCCAGCAGCGTAGCTCATTCTAGCGGGGGCTCTAGCACAGATACGCAGTATTTT. As protein: CASSVAHSSGGSSTDTQYF.

The chain has TRBV2 and TRBJ1-2; D may be TRBD1 (5 bases). V was trimmed by 8 bases and J by 2 bases, leaving 12 bases between them. The CDR3 has 13 residues. CDR1 is SNHLY and CDR2 is FYNNEI in the germline V gene. This chain's CDR3 is CASPGLGNYGYTF. The CDR3 bases are TGTGCCAGCCCAGGGTTGGGGAACTATGGCTACACCTTC.

The chain couples TRBV5-1 to TRBJ1-2; no clear D. Between the trimmed V and J ends, which lost 0 bases and 6 bases, there was a span of 15 bases. The CDR3 runs 15 residues. Germline V lookup: CDR1 SGHRS, CDR2 YFSETQ. The chain's CDR3 is CASSLADGVSHGYTF. In nucleotides, the CDR3 is TGCGCCAGCAGCTTGGCCGACGGAGTCTCTCATGGCTACACCTTC. The complete variable domain, with remaining parts taken from reference TRBV5-1 and TRBJ1-2, reads KAGVTQTPRYLIKTRGQQVTLSCSPISGHRSVSWYQQTPGQGLQFLFEYFSETQRNKGNFPGRFSGRQFSNSRSEMNVSTLELGDSALYLCASSLADGVSHGYTFGSGTRLTVV.

The genes are TRBV5-8 and TRBJ1-1, with a weak D call TRBD1 (5 bases). The CDR3 totals 13 residues. V was shortened by 6 bases and J by 0 bases, with 9 bases between the two germline ends. CDR1 is SGHTS, CDR2 YDEGEE, per germline. In DNA form, the CDR3 reads TGTGCCAGCACCCGACAGCTGAACACTGAAGCTTTCTTT. Translated, it gives CASTRQLNTEAFF.

The chain uses TRBV5-8 and TRBJ2-5; TRBD2 matches at 8 bases. This CDR3 has 16 amino acids. Unmatched junction bases numbered 13, after V lost 4 bases and J lost 5 bases. Germline lookup yields CDR1 SGHTS and CDR2 YDEGEE. The CDR3 bases are TGTGCCAGCAGCCCACTGGGGTCTGGCGGGGGGGAGACCCAGTACTTC. Translated, it gives CASSPLGSGGGETQYF.

The chain uses TRBV25-1 and TRBJ1-2; 7 nucleotides line up with TRBD1. CDR3 size: 14 residues. Germline-derived CDR1 and CDR2 are MGHDK and SYGVNS. After removal of 6 bases from V and 4 bases from J, the junction contained 8 bases not matched to a gene. CDR3 protein: CASSRDRHPYGYTF. The CDR3 nucleotides are TGTGCCAGCAGCCGGGACAGACATCCCTATGGCTACACCTTC.

The chain uses TRBV11-1 and TRBJ2-1; perhaps TRBD1 as D (5 bases). The CDR3 loop spans 15 amino acids. V lost 11 bases and J lost 4, with 21 bases in between. Germline CDR1 reads SGHAT; CDR2 reads FQDESV (reference sequence). DNA for the CDR3: TGTGCCTGCGCCCCGGAACAGGTAACTTACAATGAGCAGTTCTTC. Translation: CACAPEQVTYNEQFF.